This T cell receptor beta chain was sequenced in a study of T cell responses to AZD1222 COVID-19 vaccine. V shed 4 bases, J shed 4 bases, and the junction held 1 base outside the gene matches. This CDR3 spans 14 amino acids. CDR1 is KGHSH, CDR2 LQKENI, per germline. The repertoire was sequenced with immunoSEQ multiplex PCR; TCRdb's copy has only in-frame clones and lacks some. The sample yields 110,000 to 150,000 clones, 88% seen once. The origin of this receptor is an adult who received the AZD1222 COVID-19 vaccine. The source was peripheral blood, collected 28 days after the second AZD1222 dose. V is TRBV18 and J is TRBJ2-6; TRBD1 agrees at 7 bases. CDR3 coding DNA: TGTGCCAGCTCACAGGGGGCCGGGGCCAACGTCCTGACTTTC. This translates into CASSQGAGANVLTF.